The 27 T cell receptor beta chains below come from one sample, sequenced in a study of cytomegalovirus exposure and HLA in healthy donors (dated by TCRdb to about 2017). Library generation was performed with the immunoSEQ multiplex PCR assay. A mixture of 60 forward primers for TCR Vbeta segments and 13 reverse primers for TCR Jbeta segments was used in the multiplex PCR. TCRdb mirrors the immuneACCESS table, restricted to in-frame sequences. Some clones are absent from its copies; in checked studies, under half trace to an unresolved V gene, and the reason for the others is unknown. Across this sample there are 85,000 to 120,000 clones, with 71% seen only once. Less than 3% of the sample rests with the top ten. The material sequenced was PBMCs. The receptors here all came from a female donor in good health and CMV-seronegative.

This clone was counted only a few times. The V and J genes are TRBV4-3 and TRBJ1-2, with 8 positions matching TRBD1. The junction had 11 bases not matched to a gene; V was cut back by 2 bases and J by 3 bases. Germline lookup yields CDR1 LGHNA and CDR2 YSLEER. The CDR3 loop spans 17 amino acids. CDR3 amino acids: CASSQLLGQGAYYGYTF. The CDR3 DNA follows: TGCGCCAGCAGCCAACTTTTAGGTCAGGGGGCTTACTATGGCTACACCTTC.

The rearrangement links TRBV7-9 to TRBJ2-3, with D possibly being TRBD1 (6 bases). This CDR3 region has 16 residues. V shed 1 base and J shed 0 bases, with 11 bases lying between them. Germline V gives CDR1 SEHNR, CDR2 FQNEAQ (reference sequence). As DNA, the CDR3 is TGTGCCAGCAGCTTAGGTAGGACAGCTAGCACAGATACGCAGTATTTT. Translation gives CASSLGRTASTDTQYF.

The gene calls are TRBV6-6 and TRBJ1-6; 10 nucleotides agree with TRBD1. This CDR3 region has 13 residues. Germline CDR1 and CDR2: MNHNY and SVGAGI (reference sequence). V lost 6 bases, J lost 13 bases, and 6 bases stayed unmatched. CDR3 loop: CASRLPGQGPLHF. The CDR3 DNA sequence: TGTGCCAGCAGACTTCCGGGACAGGGGCCCCTCCACTTT.

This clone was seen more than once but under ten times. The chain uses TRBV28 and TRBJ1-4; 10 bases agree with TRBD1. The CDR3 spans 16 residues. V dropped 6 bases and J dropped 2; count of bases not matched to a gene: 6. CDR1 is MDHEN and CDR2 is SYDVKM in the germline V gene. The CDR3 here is CASRRDRGATNEKLFF. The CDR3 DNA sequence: TGTGCCAGCAGAAGGGACAGGGGAGCGACTAATGAAAAACTGTTTTTT.

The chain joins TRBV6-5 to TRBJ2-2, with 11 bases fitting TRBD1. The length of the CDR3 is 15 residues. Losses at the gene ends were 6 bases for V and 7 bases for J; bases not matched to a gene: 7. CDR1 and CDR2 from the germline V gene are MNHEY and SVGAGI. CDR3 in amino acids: CASSPRTGGHGELFF. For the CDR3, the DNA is TGTGCCAGCAGCCCAAGGACAGGGGGCCACGGGGAGCTGTTTTTT.

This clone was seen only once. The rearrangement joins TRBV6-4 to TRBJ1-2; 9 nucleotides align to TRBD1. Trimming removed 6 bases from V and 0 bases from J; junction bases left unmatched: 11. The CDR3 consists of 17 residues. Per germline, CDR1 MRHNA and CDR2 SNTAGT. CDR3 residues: CASRLSQGALANYGYTF. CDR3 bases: TGTGCCAGCAGGTTATCACAGGGGGCCCTAGCTAACTATGGCTACACCTTC.

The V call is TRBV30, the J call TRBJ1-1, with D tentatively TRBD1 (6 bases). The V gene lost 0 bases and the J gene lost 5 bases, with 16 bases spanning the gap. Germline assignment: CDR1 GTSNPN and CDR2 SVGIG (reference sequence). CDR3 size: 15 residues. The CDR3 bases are TGTGCCTGGAGTGTAGGGGGAGGGAGGAGGACTGAAGCTTTCTTT. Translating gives CAWSVGGGRRTEAFF.

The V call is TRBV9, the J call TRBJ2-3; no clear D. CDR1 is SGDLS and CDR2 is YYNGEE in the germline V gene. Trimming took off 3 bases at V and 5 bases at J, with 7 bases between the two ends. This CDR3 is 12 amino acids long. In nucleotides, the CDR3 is TGTGCCAGCAGCGCCGGTGAAGATACGCAGTATTTT. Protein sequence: CASSAGEDTQYF.

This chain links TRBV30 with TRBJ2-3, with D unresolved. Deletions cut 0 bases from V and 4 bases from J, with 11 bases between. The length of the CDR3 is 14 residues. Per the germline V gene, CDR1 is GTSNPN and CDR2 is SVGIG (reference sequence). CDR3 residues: CAWSVVAPADTQYF. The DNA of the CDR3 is TGTGCCTGGAGTGTGGTGGCCCCCGCAGATACGCAGTATTTT.

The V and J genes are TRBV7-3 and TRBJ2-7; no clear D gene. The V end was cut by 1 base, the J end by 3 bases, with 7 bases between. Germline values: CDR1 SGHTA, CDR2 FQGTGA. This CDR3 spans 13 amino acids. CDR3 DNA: TGTGCCAGCAGCTTAAACCAGAACTACGAGCAGTACTTC. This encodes CASSLNQNYEQYF.

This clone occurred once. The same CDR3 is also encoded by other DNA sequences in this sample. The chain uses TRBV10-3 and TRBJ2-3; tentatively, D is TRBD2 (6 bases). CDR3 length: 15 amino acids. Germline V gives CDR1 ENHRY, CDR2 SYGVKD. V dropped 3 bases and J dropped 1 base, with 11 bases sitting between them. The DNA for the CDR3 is TGTGCCATCAGTGACCGTGGCGGGGGCACAGATACGCAGTATTTT. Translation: CAISDRGGGTDTQYF.

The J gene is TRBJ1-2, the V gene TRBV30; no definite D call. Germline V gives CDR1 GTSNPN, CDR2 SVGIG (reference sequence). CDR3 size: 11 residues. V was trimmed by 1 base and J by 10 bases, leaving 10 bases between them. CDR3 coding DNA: TGTGCCTGGAGTGATACAGCACTCTACACCTTC. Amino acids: CAWSDTALYTF. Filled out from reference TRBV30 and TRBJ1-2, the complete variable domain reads SQTIHQWPATLVQPVGSPLSLECTVEGTSNPNLYWYRQAAGRGLQLLFYSVGIGQISSEVPQNLSASRPQDRQFILSSKKLLLSDSGFYLCAWSDTALYTFGSGTRLTVV.

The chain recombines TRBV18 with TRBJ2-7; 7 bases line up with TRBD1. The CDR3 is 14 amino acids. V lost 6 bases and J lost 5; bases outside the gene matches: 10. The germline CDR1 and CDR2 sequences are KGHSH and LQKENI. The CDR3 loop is CASSPGQPSNEQYF. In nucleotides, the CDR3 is TGTGCCAGCTCTCCGGGACAGCCGTCCAACGAGCAGTACTTC.

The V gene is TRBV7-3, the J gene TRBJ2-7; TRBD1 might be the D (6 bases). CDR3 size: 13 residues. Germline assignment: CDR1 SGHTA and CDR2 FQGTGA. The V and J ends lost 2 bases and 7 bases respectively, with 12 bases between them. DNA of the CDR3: TGTGCCAGCAGCTTAGAGTTTACAGGGGAGCAGTACTTC. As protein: CASSLEFTGEQYF.

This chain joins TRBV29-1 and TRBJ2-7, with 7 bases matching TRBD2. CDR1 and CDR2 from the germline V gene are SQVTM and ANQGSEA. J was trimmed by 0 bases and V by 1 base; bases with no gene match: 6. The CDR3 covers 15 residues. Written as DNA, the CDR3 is TGCAGCGTTGAAGGTTGGGAGCGGGACTCCTACGAGCAGTACTTC. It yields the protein CSVEGWERDSYEQYF.

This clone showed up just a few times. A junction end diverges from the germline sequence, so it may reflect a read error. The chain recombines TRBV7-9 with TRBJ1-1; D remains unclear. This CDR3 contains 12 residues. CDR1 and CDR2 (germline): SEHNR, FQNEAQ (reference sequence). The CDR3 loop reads CSSSFGETEAFF. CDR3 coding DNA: TGTTCCAGCAGCTTCGGGGAAACTGAAGCTTTCTTT.

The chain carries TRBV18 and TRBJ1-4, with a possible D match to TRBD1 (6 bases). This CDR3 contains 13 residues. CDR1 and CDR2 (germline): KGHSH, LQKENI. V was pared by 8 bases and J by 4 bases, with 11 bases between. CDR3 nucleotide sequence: TGTGCCAGCGCAGGACAGATTAATGAAAAACTGTTTTTT. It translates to CASAGQINEKLFF.

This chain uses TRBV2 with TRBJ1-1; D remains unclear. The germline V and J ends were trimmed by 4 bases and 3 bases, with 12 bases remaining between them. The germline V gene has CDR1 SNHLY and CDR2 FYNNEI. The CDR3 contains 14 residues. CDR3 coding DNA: TGTGCCAGCAGTGTCAGGTCCCCCTACACTGAAGCTTTCTTT. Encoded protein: CASSVRSPYTEAFF.

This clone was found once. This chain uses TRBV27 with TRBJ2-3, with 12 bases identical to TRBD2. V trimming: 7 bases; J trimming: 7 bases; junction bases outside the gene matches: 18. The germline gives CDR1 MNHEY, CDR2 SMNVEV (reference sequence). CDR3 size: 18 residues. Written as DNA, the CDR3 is TGTGCCAGCAAGGGAAGTCCGACTAGCGGGAGTTACTGGAATACGCAGTATTTT. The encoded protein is CASKGSPTSGSYWNTQYF.

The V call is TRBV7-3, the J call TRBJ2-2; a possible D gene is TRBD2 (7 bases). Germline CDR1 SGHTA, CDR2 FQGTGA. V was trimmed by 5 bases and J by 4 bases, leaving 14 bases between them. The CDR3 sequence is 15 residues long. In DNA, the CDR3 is TGTGCCAGCAGCCGGGTGGGAGGGGGCACCGGGGAGCTGTTTTTT. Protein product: CASSRVGGGTGELFF.

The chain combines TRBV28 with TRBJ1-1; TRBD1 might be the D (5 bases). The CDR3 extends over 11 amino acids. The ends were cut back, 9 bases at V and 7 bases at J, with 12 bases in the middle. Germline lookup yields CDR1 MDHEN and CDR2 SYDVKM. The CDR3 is CASVYRSEAFF. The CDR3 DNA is TGTGCCAGTGTTTACAGGAGTGAAGCTTTCTTT.

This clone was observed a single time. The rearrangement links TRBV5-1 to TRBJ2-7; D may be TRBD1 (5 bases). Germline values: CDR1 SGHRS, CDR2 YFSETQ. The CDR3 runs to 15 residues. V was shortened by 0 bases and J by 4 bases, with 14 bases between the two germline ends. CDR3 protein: CASSLVGAGNYEQYF. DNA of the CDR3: TGCGCCAGCAGCTTGGTTGGGGCAGGGAATTACGAGCAGTACTTC.

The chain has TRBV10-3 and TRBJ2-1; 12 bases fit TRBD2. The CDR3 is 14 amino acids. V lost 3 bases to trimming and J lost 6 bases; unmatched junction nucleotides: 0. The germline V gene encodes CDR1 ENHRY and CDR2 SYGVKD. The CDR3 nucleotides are TGTGCCATCAGTGAACTAGCGGGGGGCAATGAGCAGTTCTTC. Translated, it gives CAISELAGGNEQFF.

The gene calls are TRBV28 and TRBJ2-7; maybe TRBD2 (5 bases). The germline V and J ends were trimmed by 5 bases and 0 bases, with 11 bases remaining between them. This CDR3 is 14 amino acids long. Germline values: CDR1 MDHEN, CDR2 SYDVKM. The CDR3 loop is CASSPPGFSYEQYF. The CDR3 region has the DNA TGTGCCAGCAGTCCTCCGGGGTTCTCCTACGAGCAGTACTTC.

For the CDR3, the DNA is TGTGCCAGCAGTGAAGTACTCGAGCAGTACTTC. This sequence encodes CASSEVLEQYF. The chain carries TRBV2 and TRBJ2-7; D not resolved. Germline V gene lookup returns CDR1 SNHLY and CDR2 FYNNEI. CDR3 size: 11 residues. V lost 1 base to trimming and J lost 6 bases, with 4 bases between them.

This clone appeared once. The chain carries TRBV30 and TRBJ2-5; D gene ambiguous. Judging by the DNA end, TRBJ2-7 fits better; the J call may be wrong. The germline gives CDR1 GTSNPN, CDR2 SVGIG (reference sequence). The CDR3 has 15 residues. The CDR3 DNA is TGTGCCTGGAGTCGTGGTCAGGTGAGCTCCTACGAGCAGTACTTC. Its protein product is CAWSRGQVSSYEQYF.

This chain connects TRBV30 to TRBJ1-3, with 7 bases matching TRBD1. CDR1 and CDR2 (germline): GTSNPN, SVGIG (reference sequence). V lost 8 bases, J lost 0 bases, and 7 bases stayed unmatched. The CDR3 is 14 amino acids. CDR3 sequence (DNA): TGTGCCGGCCCCCGGGACAGCTCTGGAAACACCATATATTTT. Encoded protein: CAGPRDSSGNTIYF. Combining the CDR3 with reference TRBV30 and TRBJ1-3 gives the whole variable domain SQTIHQWPATLVQPVGSPLSLECTVEGTSNPNLYWYRQAAGRGLQLLFYSVGIGQISSEVPQNLSASRPQDRQFILSSKKLLLSDSGFYLCAGPRDSSGNTIYFGEGSWLTVV.